The 20 T cell receptor beta chains presented below share a single source sample, sequenced in a study of beta chain features in type 1 diabetes. The sequenced template was cDNA made from the entire isolated RNA. Clones were sequenced by immunoSEQ multiplex PCR, and TCRdb holds only the in-frame ones, with some missing. The data hold about half a million clones, with approximately 28% observed a single time. Input material: naive CD4+ T cells from blood. The receptors were gathered from a man aged 18 to 35 in good health.

This clone occurred a few times. The V call is TRBV9, the J call TRBJ2-1; D is unclear. Trimming removed 0 bases at V and 7 bases at J, with 8 bases between. Looked up from germline, CDR1 is SGDLS and CDR2 is YYNGEE. This CDR3 comprises 13 residues. The CDR3 is CASSVAQVNEQFF. Here the CDR3 DNA reads TGTGCCAGCAGCGTAGCTCAGGTGAATGAGCAGTTCTTC.

J is TRBJ1-1 and V is TRBV29-1; perhaps TRBD1 as D (5 bases). This CDR3 contains 14 residues. Germline CDR1 SQVTM, CDR2 ANQGSEA. Trimming removed 5 bases from V and 1 base from J, with 14 bases in between. DNA of the CDR3: TGCAGCGTTCTCCCCATGAGGGGGAACACTGAAGCTTTCTTT. As protein: CSVLPMRGNTEAFF.

The rearrangement joins TRBV29-1 to TRBJ2-1; TRBD2 might be the D (5 bases). The V and J ends lost 6 bases and 5 bases respectively, with 17 bases between them. The length of the CDR3 is 14 residues. Germline values: CDR1 SQVTM, CDR2 ANQGSEA. The CDR3 reads CSVRGPGIDNEQFF. DNA of the CDR3: TGCAGCGTCCGAGGGCCGGGAATCGACAATGAGCAGTTCTTC.

This clone was detected only a few times. The chain has TRBV9 and TRBJ2-5; no clear D. The V end lost 1 base, the J end lost 7 bases, and 11 bases lay between the germline ends. The CDR3 totals 13 residues. Germline CDR1 reads SGDLS; CDR2 reads YYNGEE. This CDR3 is CASSVNTGLTQYF. CDR3 in DNA: TGTGCCAGCAGCGTAAACACTGGGTTGACCCAGTACTTC.

This clone showed up just a few times. V gene TRBV14 combines with J gene TRBJ2-7, with D unresolved. CDR1 and CDR2 (germline): SGHDN, FVKESK. The ends were cut back, 5 bases at V and 2 bases at J, with 10 bases in the middle. This CDR3 is built from 13 residues. In DNA, the CDR3 is TGTGCCAGCAGCTTGGACCAGACCTACGAGCAGTACTTC. This gives the protein CASSLDQTYEQYF.

Only a few counts were recorded for this clone. The chain carries TRBV5-6 and TRBJ2-7; D is undetermined. CDR1 and CDR2 (germline): SGHDT, YYEEEE. Trimming removed 7 bases at V and 0 bases at J, with 14 bases between. CDR3 length: 14 amino acids. CDR3 DNA sequence: TGTGCCAGCTGTTCCGCAGCCCGCTCCTACGAGCAGTACTTC. Protein: CASCSAARSYEQYF.

This clone was seen more than once but under ten times. This chain joins TRBV30 and TRBJ2-1; TRBD2 agrees at 9 bases. CDR1 GTSNPN and CDR2 SVGIG come from the germline V gene (reference sequence). V was pared by 2 bases and J by 0 bases, with 2 bases of the junction left unmatched. The CDR3 is made up of 15 amino acids. Written as DNA, the CDR3 is TGTGCCTGGAGTTTACTAGCGGGCTCCTACAATGAGCAGTTCTTC. It translates to CAWSLLAGSYNEQFF.

This chain joins TRBV29-1 and TRBJ2-5, with unresolved D. Germline-derived CDR1 and CDR2 are SQVTM and ANQGSEA. The CDR3 is made up of 13 amino acids. V gave up 4 bases and J gave up 2 bases, with 11 bases separating them. The CDR3 sequence is CSVGLPQQETQYF. CDR3 DNA sequence: TGCAGCGTTGGACTCCCGCAGCAAGAGACCCAGTACTTC.

The chain joins TRBV9 to TRBJ1-1; a possible D gene is TRBD1 (5 bases). The V and J ends lost 3 bases and 1 base respectively, with 13 bases between them. Per the germline V gene, CDR1 is SGDLS and CDR2 is YYNGEE. This CDR3 contains 15 residues. In DNA, the CDR3 is TGTGCCAGCAGCGGGTCAGGGAACTGGAACACTGAAGCTTTCTTT. Translated, it gives CASSGSGNWNTEAFF.

The J gene is TRBJ2-1, the V gene TRBV20-1; D is perhaps TRBD2 (5 bases). The ends were cut back, 3 bases at V and 8 bases at J, with 8 bases in the middle. The CDR3 is made up of 11 amino acids. Per germline, CDR1 DFQATT and CDR2 SNEGSKA (reference sequence). The chain's CDR3 is CSASARDEQFF. CDR3 bases: TGCAGTGCTAGCGCGCGGGATGAGCAGTTCTTC.

V is TRBV7-9 and J is TRBJ2-7; 9 nucleotides match TRBD1. The ends lost 1 base at V and 2 bases at J; junction bases unmatched: 3. The CDR3 totals 15 residues. Germline values: CDR1 SEHNR, CDR2 FQNEAQ (reference sequence). The CDR3 sequence is CASSLGTGATYEQYF. The CDR3 bases are TGTGCCAGCAGCTTAGGGACAGGGGCAACCTACGAGCAGTACTTC. Full variable domain (outside the CDR3, taken from reference TRBV7-9 and TRBJ2-7): DTGVSQNPRHKITKRGQNVTFRCDPISEHNRLYWYRQTLGQGPEFLTYFQNEAQLEKSRLLSDRFSAERPKGSFSTLEIQRTEQGDSAMYLCASSLGTGATYEQYFGPGTRLTVT.

This clone was picked up a small number of times. The chain couples TRBV30 to TRBJ1-5, with 9 nucleotides matching TRBD1. V gave up 4 bases and J gave up 6 bases; unmatched junction bases: 7. The CDR3 has 14 amino acids. Germline V gene sequence: CDR1 GTSNPN, CDR2 SVGIG (reference sequence). CDR3 DNA sequence: TGTGCCTGGAAGGGGACAGGGAGCTTTCAGCCCCAGCATTTT. Protein: CAWKGTGSFQPQHF.

This chain uses TRBV7-3 with TRBJ2-1; D call uncertain. CDR3 length: 13 amino acids. Germline V CDR1 and CDR2: SGHTA, FQGTGA. V was shortened by 2 bases and J by 7 bases, with 9 bases between the two germline ends. CDR3 region: CASSLPARNEQFF. The CDR3 coding sequence is TGTGCCAGCAGCTTACCAGCGAGGAATGAGCAGTTCTTC. The full variable domain, its missing parts supplied by reference TRBV7-3 and TRBJ2-1, is GAGVSQTPSNKVTEKGKYVELRCDPISGHTALYWYRQSLGQGPEFLIYFQGTGAADDSGLPNDRFFAVRPEGSVSTLKIQRTERGDSAVYLCASSLPARNEQFFGPGTRLTVL.

The chain joins TRBV30 to TRBJ2-1, with D perhaps TRBD2 (5 bases). There are 15 residues in the CDR3. V lost 0 bases to trimming and J lost 7 bases, with 16 bases between them. Germline CDR1 is GTSNPN and CDR2 is SVGIG (reference sequence). This CDR3 reads CAWSVGLRAANEQFF. The CDR3 nucleotides are TGTGCCTGGAGTGTTGGCCTCCGAGCGGCGAATGAGCAGTTCTTC.

V is TRBV20-1 and J is TRBJ2-3; no reliable D call. Per germline, CDR1 DFQATT and CDR2 SNEGSKA (reference sequence). This CDR3 has 11 residues. V shed 5 bases and J shed 2 bases, with 5 bases lying between them. The DNA of the CDR3 is TGCAGTGCTGCGGTCACAGATACGCAGTATTTT. Its protein product is CSAAVTDTQYF.

This CDR3 reads CAWTDTHLDQPQHF. The CDR3 DNA reads TGTGCCTGGACCGACACACACCTCGATCAGCCCCAGCATTTT. This rearrangement joins TRBV30 to TRBJ1-5, with unresolved D. Trimming cost V 4 bases and J 5 bases, with 15 bases left between them. The CDR3 runs 14 residues. Germline V lookup: CDR1 GTSNPN, CDR2 SVGIG (reference sequence).

J is TRBJ2-7 and V is TRBV15, with a tentative D call TRBD2 (5 bases). CDR3 size: 13 residues. The ends were cut back, 8 bases at V and 6 bases at J, with 17 bases in the middle. Germline V gene data show CDR1 as LNHNV and CDR2 as YYDKDF (reference sequence). Here the CDR3 DNA reads TGTGCCACCGCGGATCGGGATACCAGCGAGCAGTACTTC. Its translation is CATADRDTSEQYF.

The chain employs TRBV5-1 and TRBJ1-1, with TRBD1 as a possible D gene (5 bases). Germline CDR1 is SGHRS and CDR2 is YFSETQ. CDR3 size: 14 residues. With 7 bases removed from V and 2 bases from J, the gap between germline ends came to 15 bases. For the CDR3, the DNA is TGCGCCAGCGGGACCGTGGCAGGAAACACTGAAGCTTTCTTT. It encodes CASGTVAGNTEAFF.

V is TRBV7-9 and J is TRBJ1-2; no firm D call. CDR1 is SEHNR and CDR2 is FQNEAQ in the germline V gene (reference sequence). Between the trimmed V and J ends, which lost 3 bases and 3 bases, there was a span of 5 bases. CDR3 size: 12 residues. As DNA, the CDR3 is TGTGCCAGCAGCTTGTCGTACTATGGCTACACCTTC. Its protein product is CASSLSYYGYTF. Drawing the rest from reference TRBV7-9 and TRBJ1-2, the complete variable domain is DTGVSQNPRHKITKRGQNVTFRCDPISEHNRLYWYRQTLGQGPEFLTYFQNEAQLEKSRLLSDRFSAERPKGSFSTLEIQRTEQGDSAMYLCASSLSYYGYTFGSGTRLTVV.

This clone was observed a few times. V gene TRBV4-3 combines with J gene TRBJ2-3; D might be TRBD2 (6 bases). With 2 bases removed from V and 4 bases from J, the gap between germline ends came to 19 bases. Per germline, CDR1 LGHNA and CDR2 YSLEER. CDR3 length: 17 residues. The chain's CDR3 is CASSQPPPGSYPDTQYF. CDR3 bases: TGCGCCAGCAGCCAACCCCCTCCCGGGAGTTATCCAGATACGCAGTATTTT.